Following are 18 T cell receptor beta chains from one sample sequenced in a study of T cell repertoires in cytomegalovirus infection. Which antigens these TCRs recognize remains unknown. TCRdb redid the calling of the reads with MiXCR, one entry per CDR3 protein. The sample has nearly 700,000 distinct CDR3 sequences; about 33% are singletons. The material sequenced was cultured PBMCs, taken from culture after CMV antigen stimulation. These receptors all stem from a human donor in good health (CMV status not recorded). Some clones in this sample may be carry-over from other donors' samples.

The CDR3 here is CSARAGSLSGYTF. The CDR3 nucleotides are TGCAGTGCTAGAGCAGGGTCCCTCTCCGGCTACACCTTC. The rearrangement joins TRBV20-1 to TRBJ1-2, with D possibly matching TRBD1 (5 bases). The CDR3 has 13 residues. V was cut by 1 base and J by 8 bases, with 14 bases left in between. Per germline, CDR1 DFQATT and CDR2 SNEGSKA (reference sequence).

This rearrangement joins TRBV5-4 to TRBJ1-1; a possible D gene is TRBD1 (5 bases). Trimming took off 0 bases at V and 8 bases at J, with 17 bases between the two ends. Per germline, CDR1 SGHNT and CDR2 YYREEE (reference sequence). The CDR3 extends over 15 amino acids. This CDR3 is CASSLVFGHPTEAFF. Written as DNA, the CDR3 is TGTGCCAGCAGCTTGGTATTCGGACACCCGACCGAAGCTTTCTTT.

J is TRBJ1-6 and V is TRBV18; TRBD1 agrees at 9 bases. V gave up 5 bases and J gave up 11 bases; unmatched junction bases: 19. The CDR3 has 18 residues. Germline assignment: CDR1 KGHSH and CDR2 LQKENI. The CDR3, as DNA: TGTGCCAGCTCAGCCCTACCGGGACAGGGCTATGCGTTTCCACCCCTCCACTTT. Protein product: CASSALPGQGYAFPPLHF.

V gene TRBV9 combines with J gene TRBJ2-3; D uncertain. Germline assignment: CDR1 SGDLS and CDR2 YYNGEE. CDR3 length: 16 residues. The ends were cut back, 3 bases at V and 1 base at J, with 15 bases in the middle. The CDR3 sequence is CASSAGSAAGTDTQYF. CDR3 bases: TGTGCCAGCAGCGCAGGTAGTGCAGCTGGCACAGATACGCAGTATTTT.

This clonotype appeared a few times. The V and J genes are TRBV7-2 and TRBJ1-2, with 7 bases aligning to TRBD1. Trimming cost V 1 base and J 3 bases; bases outside gene matches: 8. From germline, CDR1 is SGHTA and CDR2 FQGNSA. This CDR3 is built from 16 residues. CDR3 DNA sequence: TGTGCCAGCAGCTTAGGTTTGGGACAGCTATACTATGGCTACACCTTC. This gives the protein CASSLGLGQLYYGYTF. Full variable domain (rest looked up from reference TRBV7-2 and TRBJ1-2): GAGVSQSPSNKVTEKGKDVELRCDPISGHTALYWYRQSLGQGLEFLIYFQGNSAPDKSGLPSDRFSAERTGGSVSTLTIQRTQQEDSAVYLCASSLGLGQLYYGYTFGSGTRLTVV.

J is TRBJ1-6 and V is TRBV7-6; D remains unclear. Between the trimmed V and J ends, which lost 2 bases and 0 bases, there was a span of 8 bases. CDR1 and CDR2 from the germline V gene are SGHVS and FNYEAQ. The CDR3 is 16 amino acids. The CDR3 DNA follows: TGTGCCAGCAGCTTAACAACCGGCTCCTATAATTCACCCCTCCACTTT. Protein sequence: CASSLTTGSYNSPLHF.

CDR3 loop: CAITGQLNYGYTF. The CDR3 DNA reads as TGTGCCATCACCGGACAGCTTAACTATGGCTACACCTTC. The chain combines TRBV10-3 with TRBJ1-2; D might be TRBD1 (6 bases). Trimming took off 7 bases at V and 1 base at J, with 10 bases between the two ends. Germline V CDR1 and CDR2: ENHRY, SYGVKD. The CDR3 has 13 amino acids.

At least ten counts were recorded for this clonotype. One junction end disagrees with the germline gene, perhaps due to a read error. The CDR3 loop is CASSLQGVDTEAFF. As DNA, the CDR3 is TGTGCCAGCAGTTTACAGGGGGTGGACACTGAAGCTTTCTTT. V is TRBV5-1 and J is TRBJ1-1, with 8 positions matching TRBD1. There are 14 residues in the CDR3. Germline V CDR1 and CDR2: SGHRS, YFSETQ.

The chain joins TRBV11-2 to TRBJ2-1, with TRBD2 as a possible D gene (5 bases). The ends were cut back, 4 bases at V and 7 bases at J, with 17 bases in the middle. Germline-derived CDR1 and CDR2 are SGHAT and FQNNGV. The CDR3 sequence is 15 residues long. This CDR3 is CASSSLARLWNEQFF. The CDR3 DNA sequence: TGTGCCAGCAGCTCCCTAGCTAGACTCTGGAATGAGCAGTTCTTC.

V and J are TRBV27 and TRBJ1-6, with D uncertain. V was trimmed by 6 bases and J by 7 bases, leaving 16 bases between them. The CDR3 is 15 amino acids. CDR1 and CDR2 from the germline V gene are MNHEY and SMNVEV (reference sequence). The CDR3 bases are TGTGCCAGCAGAACCTCCAGGTTTAGGAATTCACCCCTCCACTTT. Protein sequence: CASRTSRFRNSPLHF.

This clonotype was found many times. The chain carries TRBV7-2 and TRBJ1-5; D is possibly TRBD1 (5 bases). Germline V gene data show CDR1 as SGHTA and CDR2 as FQGNSA. This CDR3 has 14 residues. V lost 1 base to trimming and J lost 7 bases, with 11 bases between them. The CDR3 DNA reads TGTGCCAGCAGCTTAGTAGTGGGGCCCCAGCCCCAGCATTTT. Its translation is CASSLVVGPQPQHF.

Turning to this clonotype: Possible read error: a much larger clone is one base away. The chain recombines TRBV7-8 with TRBJ2-7; 11 bases map to TRBD2. The CDR3 runs 18 residues. Per germline, CDR1 SGHVS and CDR2 FQNEAQ. The CDR3 protein is CASSLVGLAARSSYDQYF. CDR3 DNA sequence: TGTGCCAGCAGCTTAGTGGGACTAGCGGCCCGAAGCTCCTACGACCAGTACTTC.

The V call is TRBV7-6, the J call TRBJ2-3; TRBD2 matches at 7 bases. The germline V gene encodes CDR1 SGHVS and CDR2 FNYEAQ. This CDR3 spans 14 amino acids. V was clipped by 7 bases and J by 0 bases; unmatched bases: 4. This chain's CDR3 is CASTGGFSTDTQYF. The CDR3 DNA sequence: TGTGCCAGCACCGGGGGGTTTAGCACAGATACGCAGTATTTT.

The chain recombines TRBV19 with TRBJ2-2; 9 nucleotides match TRBD1. CDR1 and CDR2 (germline): LNHDA, SQIVND (reference sequence). V was clipped by 10 bases and J by 4 bases; unmatched bases: 7. The CDR3 extends over 14 amino acids. The CDR3 sequence: CATDGQGTTGELFF. The CDR3 DNA sequence: TGTGCCACCGACGGACAGGGGACCACCGGGGAGCTGTTTTTT.

This rearrangement joins TRBV11-2 to TRBJ1-1; D ambiguous. CDR1 is SGHAT and CDR2 is FQNNGV in the germline V gene. V shed 2 bases and J shed 3 bases, with 16 bases lying between them. This CDR3 contains 16 residues. The CDR3 is CASSLQRLGPYTEAFF. The CDR3 DNA sequence: TGTGCCAGCAGCTTACAACGATTGGGTCCTTACACTGAAGCTTTCTTT.

The CDR3 is CASSEFAETQYF. The CDR3 DNA is TGTGCCAGCAGTGAGTTCGCAGAGACCCAGTACTTC. The chain recombines TRBV6-1 with TRBJ2-5, with D uncertain. Germline V gives CDR1 MNHNS, CDR2 SASEGT. This CDR3 contains 12 residues. V lost 3 bases and J lost 4, with 6 bases in between.

This clonotype was observed a handful of times. The V call is TRBV5-1, the J call TRBJ2-3, with 8 bases that match TRBD1. The CDR3 consists of 15 residues. Germline CDR1 and CDR2: SGHRS and YFSETQ. V shed 0 bases, J shed 6 bases, and the junction held 6 bases outside the gene matches. CDR3 region: CASSLGTGGWDTQYF. As DNA, the CDR3 is TGCGCCAGCAGCTTGGGAACAGGGGGATGGGATACGCAGTATTTT.

V gene TRBV5-8 combines with J gene TRBJ1-1; weak D call: TRBD1 (5 bases). V lost 2 bases and J lost 4, with 12 bases in between. Looked up from germline, CDR1 is SGHTS and CDR2 is YDEGEE. The CDR3 totals 14 residues. CDR3 sequence: CASSFRDLGTEAFF. CDR3 nucleotide sequence: TGTGCCAGCAGCTTTAGGGACTTGGGCACTGAAGCTTTCTTT.